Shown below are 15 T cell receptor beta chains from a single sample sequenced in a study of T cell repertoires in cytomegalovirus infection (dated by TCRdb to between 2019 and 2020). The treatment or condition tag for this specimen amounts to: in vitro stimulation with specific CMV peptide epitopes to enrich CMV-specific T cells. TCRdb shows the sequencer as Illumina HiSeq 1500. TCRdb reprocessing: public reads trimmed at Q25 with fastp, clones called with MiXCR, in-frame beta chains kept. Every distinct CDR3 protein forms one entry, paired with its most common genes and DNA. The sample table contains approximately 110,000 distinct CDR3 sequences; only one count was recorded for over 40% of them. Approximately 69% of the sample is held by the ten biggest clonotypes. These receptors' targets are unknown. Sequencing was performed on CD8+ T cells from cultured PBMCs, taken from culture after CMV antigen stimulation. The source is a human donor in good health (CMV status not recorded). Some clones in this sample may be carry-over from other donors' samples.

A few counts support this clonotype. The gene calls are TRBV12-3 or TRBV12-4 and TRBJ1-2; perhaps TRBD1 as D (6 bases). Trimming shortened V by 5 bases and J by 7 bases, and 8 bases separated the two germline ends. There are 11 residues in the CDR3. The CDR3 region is CASSGQLGYTF. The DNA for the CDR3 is TGTGCCAGCAGTGGACAGCTTGGCTACACCTTC.

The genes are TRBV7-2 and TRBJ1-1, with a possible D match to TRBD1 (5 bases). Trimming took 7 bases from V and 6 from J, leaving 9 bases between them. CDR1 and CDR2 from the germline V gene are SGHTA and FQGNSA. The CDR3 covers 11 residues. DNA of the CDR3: TGTGCCAGCACCCCACAGGCTGAAGCTTTCTTT. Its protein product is CASTPQAEAFF.

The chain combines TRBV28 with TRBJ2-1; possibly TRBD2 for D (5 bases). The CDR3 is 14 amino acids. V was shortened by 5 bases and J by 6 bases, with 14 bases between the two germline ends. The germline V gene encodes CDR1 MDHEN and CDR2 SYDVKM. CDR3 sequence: CASSPRERPNEQFF. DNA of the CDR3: TGTGCCAGCAGTCCCCGGGAAAGGCCCAATGAGCAGTTCTTC.

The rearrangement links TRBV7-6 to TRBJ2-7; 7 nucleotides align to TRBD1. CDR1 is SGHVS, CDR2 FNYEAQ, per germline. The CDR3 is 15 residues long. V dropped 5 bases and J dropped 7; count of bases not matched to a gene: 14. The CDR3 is CASSPLGQIPTEQYF. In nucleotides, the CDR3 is TGTGCCAGCAGCCCGCTGGGACAGATACCTACGGAGCAGTACTTC.

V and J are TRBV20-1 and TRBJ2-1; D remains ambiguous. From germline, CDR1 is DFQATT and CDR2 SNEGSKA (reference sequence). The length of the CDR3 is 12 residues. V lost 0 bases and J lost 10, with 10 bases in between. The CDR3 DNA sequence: TGCAGTGCTAGAGATTTAAGCGTAGAGCAGTTCTTC. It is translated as CSARDLSVEQFF.

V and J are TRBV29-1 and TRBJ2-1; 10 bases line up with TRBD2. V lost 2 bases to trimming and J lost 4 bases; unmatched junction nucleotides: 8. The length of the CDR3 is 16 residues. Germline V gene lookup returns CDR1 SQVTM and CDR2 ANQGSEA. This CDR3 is CSVEYPLAGVYNEQFF. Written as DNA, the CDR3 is TGCAGCGTTGAATACCCCCTAGCGGGGGTTTACAATGAGCAGTTCTTC.

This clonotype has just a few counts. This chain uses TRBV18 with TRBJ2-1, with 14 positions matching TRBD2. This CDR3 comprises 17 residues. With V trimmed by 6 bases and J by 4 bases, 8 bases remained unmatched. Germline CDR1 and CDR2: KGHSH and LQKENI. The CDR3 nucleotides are TGTGCCAGCTCGTCCAGGGGACTAGCGGGGGCGTACAATGAGCAGTTCTTC. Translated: CASSSRGLAGAYNEQFF. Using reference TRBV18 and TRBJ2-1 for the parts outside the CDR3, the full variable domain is NAGVMQNPRHLVRRRGQEARLRCSPMKGHSHVYWYRQLPEEGLKFMVYLQKENIIDESGMPKERFSAEFPKEGPSILRIQQVVRGDSAAYFCASSSRGLAGAYNEQFFGPGTRLTVL.

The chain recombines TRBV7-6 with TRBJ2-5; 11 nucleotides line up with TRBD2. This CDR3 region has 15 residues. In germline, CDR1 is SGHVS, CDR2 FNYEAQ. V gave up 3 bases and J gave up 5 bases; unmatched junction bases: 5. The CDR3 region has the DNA TGTGCCAGCAGCTTCGGGGCTAGCGGGGGGGAGACCCAGTACTTC. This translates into CASSFGASGGETQYF.

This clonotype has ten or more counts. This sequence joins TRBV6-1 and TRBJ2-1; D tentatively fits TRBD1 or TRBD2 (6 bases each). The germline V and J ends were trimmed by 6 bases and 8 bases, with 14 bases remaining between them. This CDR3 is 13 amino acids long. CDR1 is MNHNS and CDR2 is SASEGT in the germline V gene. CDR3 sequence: CASRRGAVDEQFF. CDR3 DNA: TGTGCCAGCAGGAGGGGGGCCGTGGATGAGCAGTTCTTC.

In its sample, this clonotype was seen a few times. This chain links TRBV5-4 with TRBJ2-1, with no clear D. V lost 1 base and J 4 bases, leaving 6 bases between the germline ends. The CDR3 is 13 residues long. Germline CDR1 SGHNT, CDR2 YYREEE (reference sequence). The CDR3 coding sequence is TGTGCCAGCAGCTTGTCCGTTTACAATGAGCAGTTCTTC. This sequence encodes CASSLSVYNEQFF.

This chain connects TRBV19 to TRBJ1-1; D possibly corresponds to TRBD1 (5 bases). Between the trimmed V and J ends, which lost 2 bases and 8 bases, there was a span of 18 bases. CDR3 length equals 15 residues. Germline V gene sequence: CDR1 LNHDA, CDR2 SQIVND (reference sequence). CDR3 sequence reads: CASSIMATAITEAFF. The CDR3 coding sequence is TGTGCCAGTAGTATAATGGCGACAGCGATAACCGAAGCTTTCTTT.

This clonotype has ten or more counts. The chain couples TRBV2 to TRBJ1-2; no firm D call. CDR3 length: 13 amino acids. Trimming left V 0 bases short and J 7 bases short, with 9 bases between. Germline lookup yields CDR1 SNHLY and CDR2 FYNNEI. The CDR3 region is CASSEAPVRGYTF. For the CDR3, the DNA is TGTGCCAGCAGTGAAGCGCCAGTCCGTGGCTACACCTTC.

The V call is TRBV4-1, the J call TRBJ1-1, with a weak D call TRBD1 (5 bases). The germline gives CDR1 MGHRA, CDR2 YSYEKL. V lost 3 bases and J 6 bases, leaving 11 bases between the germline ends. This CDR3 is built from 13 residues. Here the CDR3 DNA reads TGCGCCAGCAGCCAGGGGTTAGGGGCTGAAGCTTTCTTT. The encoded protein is CASSQGLGAEAFF.

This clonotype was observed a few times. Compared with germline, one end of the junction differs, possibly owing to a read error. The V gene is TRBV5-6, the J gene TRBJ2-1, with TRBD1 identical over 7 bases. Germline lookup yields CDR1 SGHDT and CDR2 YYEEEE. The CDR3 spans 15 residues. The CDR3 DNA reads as TGTGCCAGCACCTTGGGGACAGCAGAATACAATGAGCAGTTCTTC. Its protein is CASTLGTAEYNEQFF.

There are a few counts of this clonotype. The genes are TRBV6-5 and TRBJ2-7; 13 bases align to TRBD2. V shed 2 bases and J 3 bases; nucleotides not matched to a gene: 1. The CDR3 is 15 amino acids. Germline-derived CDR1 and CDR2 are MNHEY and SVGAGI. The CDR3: CASSYGLAGVYEQYF. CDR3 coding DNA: TGTGCCAGCAGTTACGGACTAGCGGGGGTCTACGAGCAGTACTTC.